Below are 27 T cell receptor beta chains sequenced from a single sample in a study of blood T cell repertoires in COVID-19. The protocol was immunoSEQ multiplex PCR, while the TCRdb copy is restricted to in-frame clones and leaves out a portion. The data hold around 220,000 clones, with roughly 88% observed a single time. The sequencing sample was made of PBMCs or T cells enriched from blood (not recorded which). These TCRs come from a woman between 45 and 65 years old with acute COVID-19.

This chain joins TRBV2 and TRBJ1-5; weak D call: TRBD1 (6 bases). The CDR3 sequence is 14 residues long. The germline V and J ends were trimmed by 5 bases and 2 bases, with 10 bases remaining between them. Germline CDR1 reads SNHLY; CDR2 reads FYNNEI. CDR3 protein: CASSPTGRNQPQHF. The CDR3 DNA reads TGTGCCAGCAGTCCTACAGGGCGCAATCAGCCCCAGCATTTT.

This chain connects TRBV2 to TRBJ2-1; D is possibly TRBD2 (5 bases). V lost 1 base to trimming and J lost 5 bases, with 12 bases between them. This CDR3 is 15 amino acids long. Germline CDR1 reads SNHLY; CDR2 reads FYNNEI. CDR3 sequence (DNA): TGTGCCAGCAGTGAAGGGCTAGCTACCCACAATGAGCAGTTCTTC. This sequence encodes CASSEGLATHNEQFF. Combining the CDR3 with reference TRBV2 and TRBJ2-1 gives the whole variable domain EPEVTQTPSHQVTQMGQEVILRCVPISNHLYFYWYRQILGQKVEFLVSFYNNEISEKSEIFDDQFSVERPDGSNFTLKIRSTKLEDSAMYFCASSEGLATHNEQFFGPGTRLTVL.

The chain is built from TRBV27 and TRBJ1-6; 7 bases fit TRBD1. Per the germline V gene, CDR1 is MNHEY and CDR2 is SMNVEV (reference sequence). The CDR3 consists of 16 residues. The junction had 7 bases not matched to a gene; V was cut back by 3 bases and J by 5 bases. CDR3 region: CASSFGTVLNNSPLHF. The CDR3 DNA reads TGTGCCAGCAGTTTTGGGACAGTGCTGAATAATTCACCCCTCCACTTT.

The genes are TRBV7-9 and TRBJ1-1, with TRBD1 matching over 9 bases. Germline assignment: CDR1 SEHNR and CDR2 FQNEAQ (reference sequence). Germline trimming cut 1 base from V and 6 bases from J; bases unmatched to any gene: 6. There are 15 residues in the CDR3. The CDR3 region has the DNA TGTGCCAGCAGCTTAGGTGGACAGGGGCGGGCTGAAGCTTTCTTT. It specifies CASSLGGQGRAEAFF.

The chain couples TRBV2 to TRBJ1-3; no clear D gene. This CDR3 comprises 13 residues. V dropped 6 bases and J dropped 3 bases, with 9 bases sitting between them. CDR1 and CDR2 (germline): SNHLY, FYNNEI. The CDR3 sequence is CASRSGGGNTIYF. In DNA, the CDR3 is TGTGCCAGCAGATCCGGTGGTGGAAACACCATATATTTT. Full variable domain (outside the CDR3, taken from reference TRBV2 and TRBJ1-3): EPEVTQTPSHQVTQMGQEVILRCVPISNHLYFYWYRQILGQKVEFLVSFYNNEISEKSEIFDDQFSVERPDGSNFTLKIRSTKLEDSAMYFCASRSGGGNTIYFGEGSWLTVV.

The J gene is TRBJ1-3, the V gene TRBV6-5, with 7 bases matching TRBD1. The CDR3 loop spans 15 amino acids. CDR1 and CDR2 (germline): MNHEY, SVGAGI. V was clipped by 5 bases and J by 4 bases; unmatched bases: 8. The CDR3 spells CASSRTGTEGNTIYF. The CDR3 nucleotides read TGTGCCAGCAGTCGGACAGGCACTGAGGGAAACACCATATATTTT.

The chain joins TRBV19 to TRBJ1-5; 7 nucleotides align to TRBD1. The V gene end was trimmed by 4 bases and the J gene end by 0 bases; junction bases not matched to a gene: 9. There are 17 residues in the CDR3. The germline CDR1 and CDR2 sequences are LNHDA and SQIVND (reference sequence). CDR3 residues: CASSRNRGPLSNQPQHF. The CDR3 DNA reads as TGTGCCAGTAGTAGAAACAGGGGACCACTTAGCAATCAGCCCCAGCATTTT. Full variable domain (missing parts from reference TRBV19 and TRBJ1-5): DGGITQSPKYLFRKEGQNVTLSCEQNLNHDAMYWYRQDPGQGLRLIYYSQIVNDFQKGDIAEGYSVSREKKESFPLTVTSAQKNPTAFYLCASSRNRGPLSNQPQHFGDGTRLSIL.

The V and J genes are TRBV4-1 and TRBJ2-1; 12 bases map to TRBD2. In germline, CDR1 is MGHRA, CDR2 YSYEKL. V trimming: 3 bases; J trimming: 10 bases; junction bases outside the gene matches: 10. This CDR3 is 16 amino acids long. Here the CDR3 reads CASSQSLAGGGGEQFF. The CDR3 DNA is TGCGCCAGCAGCCAGTCTCTAGCGGGAGGGGGCGGGGAGCAGTTCTTC.

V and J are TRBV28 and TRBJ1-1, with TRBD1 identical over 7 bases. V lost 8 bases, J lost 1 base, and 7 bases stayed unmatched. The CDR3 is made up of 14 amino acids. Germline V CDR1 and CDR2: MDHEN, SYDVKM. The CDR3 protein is CASGTGTENTEAFF. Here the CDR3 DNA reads TGTGCCAGCGGTACCGGGACAGAGAACACTGAAGCTTTCTTT. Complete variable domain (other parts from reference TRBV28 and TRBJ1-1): DVKVTQSSRYLVKRTGEKVFLECVQDMDHENMFWYRQDPGLGLRLIYFSYDVKMKEKGDIPEGYSVSREKKERFSLILESASTNQTSMYLCASGTGTENTEAFFGQGTRLTVV.

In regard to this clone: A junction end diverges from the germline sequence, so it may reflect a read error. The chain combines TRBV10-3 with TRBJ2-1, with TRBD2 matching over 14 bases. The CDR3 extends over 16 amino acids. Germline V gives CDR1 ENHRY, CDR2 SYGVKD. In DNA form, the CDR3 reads TGTGCCATCACTGAGCAGGGACTAGCGGGAGTGGATGAGCAGTTCTTC. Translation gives CAITEQGLAGVDEQFF.

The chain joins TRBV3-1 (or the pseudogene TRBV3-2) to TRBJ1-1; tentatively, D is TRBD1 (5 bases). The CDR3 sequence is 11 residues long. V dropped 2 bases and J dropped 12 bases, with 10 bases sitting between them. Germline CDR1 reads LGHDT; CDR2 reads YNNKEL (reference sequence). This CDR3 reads CASSQQGRPFF. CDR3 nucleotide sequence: TGTGCCAGCAGCCAACAGGGTAGACCTTTCTTT.

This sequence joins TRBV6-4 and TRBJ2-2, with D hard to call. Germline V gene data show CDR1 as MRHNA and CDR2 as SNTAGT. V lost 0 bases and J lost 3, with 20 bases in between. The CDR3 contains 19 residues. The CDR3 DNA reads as TGTGCCAGCAGTGACTCCTATTGGAAGACTTTACCGTACACCGGGGAGCTGTTTTTT. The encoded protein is CASSDSYWKTLPYTGELFF.

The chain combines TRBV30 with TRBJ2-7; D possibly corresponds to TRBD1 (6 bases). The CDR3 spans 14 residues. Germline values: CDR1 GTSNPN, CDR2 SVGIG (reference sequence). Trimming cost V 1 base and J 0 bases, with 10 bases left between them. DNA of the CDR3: TGTGCCTGGAGTGGCCAGGGGAGCTCCTACGAGCAGTACTTC. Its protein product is CAWSGQGSSYEQYF.

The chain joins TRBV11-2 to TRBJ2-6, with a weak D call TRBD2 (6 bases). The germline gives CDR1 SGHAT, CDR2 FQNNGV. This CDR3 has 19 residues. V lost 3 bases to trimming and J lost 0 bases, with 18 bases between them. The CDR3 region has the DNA TGTGCCAGCAGCTTTGGGTTTTATTTGGGGGGCTCTGGGGCCAACGTCCTGACTTTC. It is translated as CASSFGFYLGGSGANVLTF.

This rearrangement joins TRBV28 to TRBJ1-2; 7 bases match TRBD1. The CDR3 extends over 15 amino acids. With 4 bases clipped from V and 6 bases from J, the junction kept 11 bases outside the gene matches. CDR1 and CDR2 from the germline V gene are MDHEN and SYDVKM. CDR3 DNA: TGTGCCAGCAGTTCCAATCCGACAGGGAGGAATGGCTACACCTTC. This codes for CASSSNPTGRNGYTF.

CDR3 region: CASSLNAIRVNEQYF. The CDR3 DNA follows: TGTGCCAGCAGTTTAAACGCCATTCGGGTAAACGAGCAGTACTTC. J is TRBJ2-7 and V is TRBV27; no firm D call. The CDR3 runs to 15 residues. V shed 2 bases and J shed 5 bases, with 16 bases lying between them. Germline CDR1 and CDR2: MNHEY and SMNVEV (reference sequence).

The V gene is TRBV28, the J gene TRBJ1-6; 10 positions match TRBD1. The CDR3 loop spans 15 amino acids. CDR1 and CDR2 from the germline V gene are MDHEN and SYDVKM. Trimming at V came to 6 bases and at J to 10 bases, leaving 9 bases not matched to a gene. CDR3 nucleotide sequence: TGTGCCAGCAGCAGACTGACAGGGGGCAGGTCACCCCTCCACTTT. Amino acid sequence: CASSRLTGGRSPLHF.

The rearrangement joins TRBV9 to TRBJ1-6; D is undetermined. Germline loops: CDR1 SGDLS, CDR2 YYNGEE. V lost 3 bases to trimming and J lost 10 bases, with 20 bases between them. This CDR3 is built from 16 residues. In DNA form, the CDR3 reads TGTGCCAGCAGCGCCCCGGACTTGATGGGTGGATCACCCCTCCACTTT. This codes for CASSAPDLMGGSPLHF.

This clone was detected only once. CDR3 sequence reads: CASIPGQGAGGTGELFF. The CDR3 nucleotides read TGTGCCAGCATCCCAGGACAGGGGGCAGGGGGCACCGGGGAGCTGTTTTTT. The gene calls are TRBV2 and TRBJ2-2; 11 nucleotides line up with TRBD1. The CDR3 totals 17 residues. Germline CDR1 SNHLY, CDR2 FYNNEI. Trimming removed 7 bases from V and 4 bases from J; junction bases left unmatched: 11.

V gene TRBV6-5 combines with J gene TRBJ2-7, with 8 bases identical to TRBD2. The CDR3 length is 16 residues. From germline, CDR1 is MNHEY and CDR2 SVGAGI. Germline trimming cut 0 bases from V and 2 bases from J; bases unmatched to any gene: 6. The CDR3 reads CASSYSGGGQTYEQYF. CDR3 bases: TGTGCCAGCAGTTACTCCGGGGGGGGTCAAACCTACGAGCAGTACTTC.

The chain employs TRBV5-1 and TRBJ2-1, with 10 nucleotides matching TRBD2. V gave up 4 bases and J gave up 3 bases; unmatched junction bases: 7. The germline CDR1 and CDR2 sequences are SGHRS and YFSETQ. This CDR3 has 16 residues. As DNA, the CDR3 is TGCGCCAGCAGCCCCTGGCTAGCGGGAGACTACAATGAGCAGTTCTTC. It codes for CASSPWLAGDYNEQFF.

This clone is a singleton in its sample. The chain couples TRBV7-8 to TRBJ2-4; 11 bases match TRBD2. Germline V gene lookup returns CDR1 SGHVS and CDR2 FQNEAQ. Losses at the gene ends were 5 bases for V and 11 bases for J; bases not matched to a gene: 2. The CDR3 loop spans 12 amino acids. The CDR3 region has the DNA TGTGCCAGCAGCGTGGGACTAGCGGTTCAGTACTTC. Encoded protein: CASSVGLAVQYF.

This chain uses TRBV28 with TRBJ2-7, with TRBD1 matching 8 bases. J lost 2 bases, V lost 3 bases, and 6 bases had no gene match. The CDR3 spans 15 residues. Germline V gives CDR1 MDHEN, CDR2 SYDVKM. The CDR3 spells CASSFRQGATYEQYF. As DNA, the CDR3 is TGTGCCAGCAGTTTTCGGCAGGGGGCAACCTACGAGCAGTACTTC.

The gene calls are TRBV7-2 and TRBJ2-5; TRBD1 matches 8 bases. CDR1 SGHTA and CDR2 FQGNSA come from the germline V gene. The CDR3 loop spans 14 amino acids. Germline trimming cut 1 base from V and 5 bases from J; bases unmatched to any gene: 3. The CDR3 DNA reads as TGTGCCAGCAGCTTAGGACAGGGGTTGGAGACCCAGTACTTC. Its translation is CASSLGQGLETQYF.

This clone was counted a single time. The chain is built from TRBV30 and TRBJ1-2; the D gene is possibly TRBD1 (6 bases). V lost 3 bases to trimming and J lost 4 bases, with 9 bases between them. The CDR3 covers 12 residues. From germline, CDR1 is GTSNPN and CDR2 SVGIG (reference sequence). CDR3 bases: TGTGCCTGGAGCACAGGGTCCTATGGCTACACCTTC. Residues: CAWSTGSYGYTF. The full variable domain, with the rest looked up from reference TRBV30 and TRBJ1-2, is SQTIHQWPATLVQPVGSPLSLECTVEGTSNPNLYWYRQAAGRGLQLLFYSVGIGQISSEVPQNLSASRPQDRQFILSSKKLLLSDSGFYLCAWSTGSYGYTFGSGTRLTVV.

Here the CDR3 reads CASSPPPTYGYTF. DNA of the CDR3: TGTGCCAGCAGTCCTCCTCCTACCTATGGCTACACCTTC. The chain recombines TRBV28 with TRBJ1-2; D not certain. V was shortened by 5 bases and J by 4 bases, with 11 bases between the two germline ends. Germline V gives CDR1 MDHEN, CDR2 SYDVKM. CDR3 length: 13 amino acids.

In DNA, the CDR3 is TGTGCCAGCTCGGCCGGGACAGGGGGAGAGACCCAGTACTTC. Protein: CASSAGTGGETQYF. V usage is TRBV18 and J usage is TRBJ2-5; 11 nucleotides match TRBD1. In germline, CDR1 is KGHSH, CDR2 LQKENI. The CDR3 length is 14 residues. V lost 6 bases, J lost 4 bases, and 4 bases stayed unmatched.